This T cell receptor beta chain was identified in a study of regulatory dendritic cells for organ transplantation. Details on this clone: The antigen is not known.

Allogeneic regulatory or mature dendritic cells were co-cultured for less than six days with CFSE-labeled sorted T cells at 1:10. The data were produced by immunoSEQ multiplex PCR, yet TCRdb's version contains in-frame clones alone and is incomplete. The sample consists of fewer than 15,000 clones, under 90% of them appearing once. Sample: naive CD8+ T cells from blood cultured with regulatory dendritic cells. Described subset: CD45RA+ naive T cells. The source of this sequence is a human donor in good health.

DNA for the CDR3: TGTGCCAGCAGTCTTCGACAGGCGAACACCGGGGAGCTGTTTTTT. This gives the protein CASSLRQANTGELFF. This rearrangement joins TRBV7-9 to TRBJ2-2; possibly TRBD1 for D (6 bases). The CDR3 totals 15 residues. The germline V and J ends were trimmed by 6 bases and 0 bases, with 11 bases remaining between them. Germline-derived CDR1 and CDR2 are SEHNR and FQNEAQ (reference sequence).